These 2 T cell receptor beta chains share one sample of origin, sequenced in a study of blood T cell repertoires in COVID-19. Method: immunoSEQ multiplex PCR; TCRdb's copy keeps in-frame clones and lacks some. The table lists fewer than 250,000 clones, approximately 84% of them singletons. Sequencing input: peripheral blood. The receptors come from a woman between 50 and 59 years old with active or convalescent COVID-19.

The gene calls are TRBV9 and TRBJ2-7; D is possibly TRBD2 (5 bases). V lost 0 bases and J lost 3, with 10 bases in between. The CDR3 contains 14 residues. Per the germline V gene, CDR1 is SGDLS and CDR2 is YYNGEE. The DNA of the CDR3 is TGTGCCAGCAGCGTAGAGCCGGGGATCTACGAGCAGTACTTC. Its protein is CASSVEPGIYEQYF.

The V and J genes are TRBV6-5 and TRBJ1-1, with no clear D. The germline CDR1 and CDR2 sequences are MNHEY and SVGAGI. The CDR3 sequence is 13 residues long. The V gene lost 4 bases and the J gene lost 1 base, with 7 bases spanning the gap. The CDR3, as DNA: TGTGCCAGCAGTTTTACCGGGAACACTGAAGCTTTCTTT. The encoded protein is CASSFTGNTEAFF.